This TCR beta chain came from a study of PD-1 blockade in classical Hodgkin lymphoma. The germline CDR1 and CDR2 sequences are SGHDT and YYEEEE. The CDR3 is 16 residues long. Between the trimmed V and J ends, which lost 4 bases and 2 bases, there was a span of 15 bases. This clone appeared a few times. Clones were sequenced by immunoSEQ multiplex PCR, and TCRdb holds only the in-frame ones, with some missing. Here the sample spans about 31,000 clones, around 85% being singletons. Specified time point: cycle 4 day 1 (C4D1), after less than 7 weeks of nivolumab. Every patient relapsed after autologous stem cell transplantation, and brentuximab vedotin exposure varied.

J is TRBJ2-2 and V is TRBV5-6; tentatively, D is TRBD1 (6 bases). Sequencing was performed on peripheral blood mononuclear cells (PBMCs), taken before the fourth cycle of nivolumab. This receptor was identified in a human donor with classical Hodgkin lymphoma. The CDR3 loop reads CASSLSARGNTGELFF. The CDR3 DNA follows: TGTGCCAGCAGCCTGTCTGCCAGGGGTAACACCGGGGAGCTGTTTTTT.